This TCR beta chain was retrieved from a study of OX40 agonist ivuxolimab in advanced cancers. As for the study in general: Patients' therapy was ivuxolimab, an antibody that acts as an agonist of OX40 (CD134). Dosing consisted of intravenous ivuxolimab at 0.01 to 10 mg/kg every 2 weeks. Mean age around 60 years, range about 20 to 90; around 80% male.

Libraries were prepared by immunoSEQ multiplex PCR; TCRdb keeps only in-frame clonotypes and omits some of them. The table records tens of thousands of clones, 80% to 90% of them present only once. Trimming removed 3 bases from V and 6 bases from J, with 8 bases in between. CDR3 size: 13 residues. Germline CDR1 LNHNV, CDR2 YYDKDF (reference sequence). No patient had autoimmune disease or received systemic immunosuppression. The receptor was isolated from an adult with an advanced solid tumor such as melanoma, head and neck, liver or kidney cancer. V gene TRBV15 combines with J gene TRBJ2-2; D gene uncertain. Here the sequenced sample was CD4+ or CD8+ T cells sorted from blood, taken in a trial of the OX40 agonist ivuxolimab. CDR3 nucleotides: TGTGCCACCAGCAGTGGTGCAGCCGGGGAGCTGTTTTTT. Residues: CATSSGAAGELFF.